Described below is a single T cell receptor (beta chain) sequence and its context. The data were obtained in a study of blood T cell repertoires in COVID-19. The overall study: T cells, B-cell-depleted T cells, or PBMCs supplied cDNA or gDNA.

The germline V and J ends were trimmed by 6 bases and 12 bases, with 15 bases remaining between them. The CDR3 sequence is 12 residues long. Profiling relied on immunoSEQ multiplex PCR, and the TCRdb table lists in-frame clones only, not all of them. The sample comprises 130,000 to 150,000 clones, roughly nine tenths of which are singletons, and around 15% rests with the top ten. The V call is TRBV12-3 or TRBV12-4, the J call TRBJ2-1, with D perhaps TRBD1 (6 bases). Sequencing was done on a sample of peripheral blood. The receptor was isolated from a young man with COVID-19, enrolled during active disease. Here the CDR3 DNA reads TGTGCCAGCAGCCCCCTTTGGGGGCGGCAGTTCTTC. This codes for CASSPLWGRQFF.